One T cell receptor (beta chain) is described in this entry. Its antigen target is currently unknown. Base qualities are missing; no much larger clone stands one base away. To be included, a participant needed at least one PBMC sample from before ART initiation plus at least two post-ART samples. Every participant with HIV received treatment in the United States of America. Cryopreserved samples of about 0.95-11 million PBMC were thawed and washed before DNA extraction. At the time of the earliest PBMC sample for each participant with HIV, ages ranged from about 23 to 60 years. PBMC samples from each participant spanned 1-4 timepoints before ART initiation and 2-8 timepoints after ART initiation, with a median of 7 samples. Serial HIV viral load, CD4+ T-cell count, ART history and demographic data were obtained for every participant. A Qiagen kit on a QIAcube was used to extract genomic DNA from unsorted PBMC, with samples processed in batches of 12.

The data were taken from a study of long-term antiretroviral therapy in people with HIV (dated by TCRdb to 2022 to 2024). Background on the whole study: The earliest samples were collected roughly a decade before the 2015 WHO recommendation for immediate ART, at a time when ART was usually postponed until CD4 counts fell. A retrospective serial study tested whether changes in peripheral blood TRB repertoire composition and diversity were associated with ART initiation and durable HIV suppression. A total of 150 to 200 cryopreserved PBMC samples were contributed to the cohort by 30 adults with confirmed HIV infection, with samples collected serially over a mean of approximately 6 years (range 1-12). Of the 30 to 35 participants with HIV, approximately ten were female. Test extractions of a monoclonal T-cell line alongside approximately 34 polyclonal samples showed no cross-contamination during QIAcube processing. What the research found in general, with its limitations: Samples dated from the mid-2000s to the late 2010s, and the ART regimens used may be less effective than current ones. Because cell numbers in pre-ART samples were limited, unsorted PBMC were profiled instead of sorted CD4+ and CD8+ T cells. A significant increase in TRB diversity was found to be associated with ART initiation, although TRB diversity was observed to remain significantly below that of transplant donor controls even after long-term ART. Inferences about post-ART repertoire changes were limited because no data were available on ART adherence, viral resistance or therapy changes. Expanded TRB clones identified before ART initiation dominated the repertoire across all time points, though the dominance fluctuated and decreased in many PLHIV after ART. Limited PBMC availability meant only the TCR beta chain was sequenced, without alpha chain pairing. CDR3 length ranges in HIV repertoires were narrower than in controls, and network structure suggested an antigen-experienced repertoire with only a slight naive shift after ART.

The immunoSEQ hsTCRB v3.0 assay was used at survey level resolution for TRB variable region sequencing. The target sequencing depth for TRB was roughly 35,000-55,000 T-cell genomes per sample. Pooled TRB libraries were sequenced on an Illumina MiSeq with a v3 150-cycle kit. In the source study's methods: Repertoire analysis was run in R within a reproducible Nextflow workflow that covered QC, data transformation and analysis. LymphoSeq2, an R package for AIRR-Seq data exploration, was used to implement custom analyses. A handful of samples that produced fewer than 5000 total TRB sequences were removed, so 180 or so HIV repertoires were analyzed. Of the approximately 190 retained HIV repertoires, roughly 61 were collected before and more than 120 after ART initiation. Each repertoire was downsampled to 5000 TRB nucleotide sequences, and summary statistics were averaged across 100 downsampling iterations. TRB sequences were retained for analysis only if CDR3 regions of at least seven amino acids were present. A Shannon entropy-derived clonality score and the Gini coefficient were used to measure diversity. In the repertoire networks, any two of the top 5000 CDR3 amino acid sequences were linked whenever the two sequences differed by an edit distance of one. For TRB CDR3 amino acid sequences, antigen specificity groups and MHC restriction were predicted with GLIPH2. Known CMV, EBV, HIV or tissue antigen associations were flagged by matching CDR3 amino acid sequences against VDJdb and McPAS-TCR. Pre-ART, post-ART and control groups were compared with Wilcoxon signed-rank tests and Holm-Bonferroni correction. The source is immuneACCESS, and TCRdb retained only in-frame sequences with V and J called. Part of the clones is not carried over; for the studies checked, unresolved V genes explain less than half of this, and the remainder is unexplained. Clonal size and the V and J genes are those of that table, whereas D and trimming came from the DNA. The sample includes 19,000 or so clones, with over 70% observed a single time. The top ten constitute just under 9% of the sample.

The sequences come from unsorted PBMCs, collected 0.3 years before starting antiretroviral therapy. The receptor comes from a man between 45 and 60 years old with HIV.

The sequenced DNA: TGCGCCAGCAGCTTGGCCGGGTCGAGTGGCACTGAAGCTTTCTTT. Translated, it gives CASSLAGSSGTEAFF. The chain joins TRBV5-1 to TRBJ1-1; the D gene cannot be resolved reliably. The germline ends are 13 bases apart after V is trimmed by 0 bases and J by 4 bases. From the germline V gene, CDR1 is SGHRS and CDR2 is YFSETQ. The CDR3 measures 15 amino acids from cysteine to phenylalanine. The retained sequence is limited to the CDR3, 45 bases, with the frame set at the first base.